Presented here are 15 T cell receptor beta chains from one specimen sequenced in a study of CXCR3-negative and CXCR3-positive naive CD8 T cells. UMI-labeled 5' RACE yielded the TRB cDNA libraries. TCRdb re-called the 5' RACE reads and shows each CDR3 protein once, DNA omitted. The table gives tens of thousands of distinct CDR3 sequences; the top ten clones make up more than 1.3% of it. The sequenced sample was naive CXCR3- CD8+ T cells from blood. Subset: CD45RO-CCR7+CD27+CD95- naive CD8+ T cells lacking CXCR3 (TNR3-). The receptor source for this set is a human donor in good health. Some clones in this sample may be carry-over from other donors' samples.

V gene TRBV28 combines with J gene TRBJ2-5. Germline V CDR1 and CDR2: MDHEN, SYDVKM. The CDR3 is 15 residues long. The CDR3 sequence: CASSLIRELQETQYF.

The rearrangement joins TRBV7-8 to TRBJ2-1. CDR1 SGHVS and CDR2 FQNEAQ come from the germline V gene. There are 14 residues in the CDR3. The CDR3 here is CASQLARYPDEQFF.

This chain uses TRBV25-1 with TRBJ2-7. Germline CDR1 MGHDK, CDR2 SYGVNS. The CDR3 has 11 amino acids. CDR3 in amino acids: CASSERTSKYF.

The V gene is TRBV7-2, the J gene TRBJ2-7; the TCRdb call, TRBD1, lacks DNA for checking. The germline V gene encodes CDR1 SGHTA and CDR2 FQGNSA. CDR3 size: 14 residues. The CDR3 here is CASSSWTPAVEQYF.

The rearrangement joins TRBV6-6 to TRBJ1-2; checking the TCRdb D call of TRBD1 is not possible without DNA. There are 11 residues in the CDR3. From germline, CDR1 is MNHNY and CDR2 SVGAGI (reference sequence). This CDR3 is CASQGDYGYTF.

The V gene is TRBV7-3, the J gene TRBJ2-1; with no DNA, the TCRdb D assignment of TRBD2 cannot be verified. Germline CDR1 reads SGHTA; CDR2 reads FQGTGA. The length of the CDR3 is 17 residues. The CDR3 region is CASSHPETGVGYNEQFF.

This chain links TRBV20-1 with TRBJ2-7. From germline, CDR1 is DFQATT and CDR2 SNEGSKA (reference sequence). The CDR3 consists of 11 residues. This CDR3 is CSARDSYEQYF.

The chain employs TRBV29-1 and TRBJ2-7; TCRdb lists TRBD1, though no DNA is available to test this call. There are 13 residues in the CDR3. The germline CDR1 and CDR2 sequences are SQVTM and ANQGSEA. The chain's CDR3 is CSVRPAAPYEQYF.

This CDR3 reads CASSLGLAFYNEQFF. The chain links TRBV27 to TRBJ2-1; checking the TCRdb D call of TRBD2 is not possible without DNA. The CDR3 has 15 amino acids. Germline V gene lookup returns CDR1 MNHEY and CDR2 SMNVEV (reference sequence).

The chain combines TRBV4-3 with TRBJ1-2; as DNA is missing, the TRBD1 call by TCRdb cannot be tested. This CDR3 spans 15 amino acids. Germline V lookup: CDR1 LGHNA, CDR2 YSLEER. The CDR3 region is CASSQVGAGGEGYTF.

The chain couples TRBV27 to TRBJ2-3; with no DNA, the TCRdb D assignment of TRBD1 cannot be verified. There are 13 residues in the CDR3. The V gene's germline CDR1 is MNHEY and CDR2 SMNVEV (reference sequence). Here the CDR3 reads CASSLGGRGTQYF.

The rearrangement joins TRBV5-1 to TRBJ1-1. The germline V gene encodes CDR1 SGHRS and CDR2 YFSETQ. The CDR3 totals 14 residues. This chain's CDR3 is CASSPGPANTEAFF.

The chain couples TRBV4-3 to TRBJ2-7; TCRdb selects TRBD1, and the lack of DNA leaves this call unchecked. This CDR3 is built from 13 residues. Germline CDR1 is LGHNA and CDR2 is YSLEER. The CDR3 sequence is CASSPGTDYEQYF.

This rearrangement joins TRBV7-3 to TRBJ2-7; TCRdb reports TRBD2, a call that lacks DNA to check it against. There are 13 residues in the CDR3. Germline lookup yields CDR1 SGHTA and CDR2 FQGTGA. The CDR3 region is CASGSFLGYEQYF.

The rearrangement joins TRBV29-1 to TRBJ2-7. The germline CDR1 and CDR2 sequences are SQVTM and ANQGSEA. The CDR3 runs to 11 residues. The CDR3 region is CSVEDSYEQYF.